A single sample is the source of the 6 T cell receptor beta chains below, sequenced in a study of CD8 T cells in Susac syndrome (dated by TCRdb to about 2019). Receptor amplification or capture employed the immunoSEQ multiplex PCR assay. RNA was extracted with the RNeasy kit and roughly 0.5 to 1 ug was reverse transcribed using random hexamers. TCRdb redid the processing of the public reads, applying fastp at Q25 and MiXCR, and retained in-frame beta chains. Under each unique CDR3 protein, matching rows form one entry showing the most common genes and DNA. Here the sample has some 150,000 distinct CDR3 sequences; 90% to 95% occur a single time. The ten largest account for roughly 0.29% of the sample. The sample taken for sequencing was CD8+ T cells from PBMCs. These receptors were obtained from a human donor in good health.

This sequence joins TRBV19 and TRBJ2-7; D is undetermined. The V gene's germline CDR1 is LNHDA and CDR2 SQIVND (reference sequence). Trimming pared 2 bases from V and 2 bases from J, leaving 10 bases between. The CDR3 extends over 14 amino acids. This chain's CDR3 is CASSIYGGAYEQYF. CDR3 sequence (DNA): TGTGCCAGTAGTATATACGGCGGAGCCTACGAGCAGTACTTC.

V gene TRBV9 combines with J gene TRBJ1-4; D is uncertain. V lost 1 base and J lost 5, with 15 bases in between. CDR3 length: 16 residues. Per the germline V gene, CDR1 is SGDLS and CDR2 is YYNGEE. The CDR3 sequence: CASSVSPRLGNEKLFF. As DNA, the CDR3 is TGTGCCAGCAGCGTAAGCCCTAGACTGGGGAATGAAAAACTGTTTTTT.

The chain employs TRBV30 and TRBJ2-7; D unclear. CDR1 is GTSNPN, CDR2 SVGIG, per germline (reference sequence). V lost 0 bases and J 2 bases, leaving 11 bases between the germline ends. There are 14 residues in the CDR3. In nucleotides, the CDR3 is TGTGCCTGGAGTGTACAGTGGATTACCTACGAGCAGTACTTC. Translating it yields CAWSVQWITYEQYF.

J is TRBJ2-5 and V is TRBV3-1, with D possibly matching TRBD2 (6 bases). Per germline, CDR1 LGHDT and CDR2 YNNKEL (reference sequence). The CDR3 has 16 amino acids. The V end lost 4 bases, the J end lost 2 bases, and 17 bases lay between the germline ends. The CDR3 is CASSRKTGGKQETQYF. The CDR3 DNA is TGTGCCAGCAGCCGTAAGACGGGCGGGAAGCAAGAGACCCAGTACTTC.

The J gene is TRBJ2-7, the V gene TRBV20-1; 8 bases line up with TRBD1. V lost 4 bases and J lost 6; bases outside the gene matches: 5. Germline values: CDR1 DFQATT, CDR2 SNEGSKA (reference sequence). The CDR3 runs 12 residues. The CDR3 loop is CSATGQGAEQYF. The CDR3 DNA follows: TGCAGTGCTACTGGACAGGGTGCCGAGCAGTACTTC.

The CDR3 coding sequence is TGTGCCAGTAGTCCCGGGGGTGACAATGAGCAGTTCTTC. This translates into CASSPGGDNEQFF. The V call is TRBV19, the J call TRBJ2-1, with D possibly TRBD2 on 6 matching bases. The CDR3 consists of 13 residues. The V gene's germline CDR1 is LNHDA and CDR2 SQIVND (reference sequence). Trimming pared 5 bases from V and 5 bases from J, leaving 10 bases between.